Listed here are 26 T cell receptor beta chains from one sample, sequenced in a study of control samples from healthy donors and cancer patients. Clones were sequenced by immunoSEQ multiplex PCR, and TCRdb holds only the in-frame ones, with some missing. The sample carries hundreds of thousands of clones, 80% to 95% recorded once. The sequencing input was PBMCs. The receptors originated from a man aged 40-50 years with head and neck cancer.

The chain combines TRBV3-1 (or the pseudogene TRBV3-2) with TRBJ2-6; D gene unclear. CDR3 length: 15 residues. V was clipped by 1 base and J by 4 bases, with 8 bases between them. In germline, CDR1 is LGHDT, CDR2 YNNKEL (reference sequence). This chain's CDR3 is CASSQGVSGANVLTF. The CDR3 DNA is TGTGCCAGCAGCCAAGGTGTATCGGGGGCCAACGTCCTGACTTTC.

The CDR3 coding sequence is TGTGCCAGCAGCTTAGAAGGGCGGGGCTATTCACCCCTCCACTTT. It specifies CASSLEGRGYSPLHF. V gene TRBV7-2 combines with J gene TRBJ1-6; tentatively, D is TRBD1 (5 bases). This CDR3 has 15 amino acids. The V gene's germline CDR1 is SGHTA and CDR2 FQGNSA. V was trimmed by 1 base and J by 8 bases, leaving 12 bases between them.

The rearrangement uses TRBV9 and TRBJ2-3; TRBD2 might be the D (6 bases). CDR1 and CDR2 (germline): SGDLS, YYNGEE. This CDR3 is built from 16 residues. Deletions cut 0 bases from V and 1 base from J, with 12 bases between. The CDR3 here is CASSVGGGIGTDTQYF. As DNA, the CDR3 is TGTGCCAGCAGCGTAGGTGGCGGGATAGGCACAGATACGCAGTATTTT.

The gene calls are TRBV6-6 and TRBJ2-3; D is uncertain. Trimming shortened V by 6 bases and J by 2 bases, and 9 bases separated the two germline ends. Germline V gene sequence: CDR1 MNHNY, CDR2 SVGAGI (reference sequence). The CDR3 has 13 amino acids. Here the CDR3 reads CASSQPNTDTQYF. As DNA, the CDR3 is TGTGCCAGCAGCCAACCCAACACAGATACGCAGTATTTT.

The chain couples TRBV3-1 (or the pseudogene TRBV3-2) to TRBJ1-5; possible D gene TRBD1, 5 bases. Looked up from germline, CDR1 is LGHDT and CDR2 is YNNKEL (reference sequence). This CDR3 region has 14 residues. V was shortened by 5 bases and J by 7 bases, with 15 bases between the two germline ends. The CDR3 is CASSDIQAGQPQHF. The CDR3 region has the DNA TGTGCCAGCAGCGACATACAGGCAGGGCAGCCCCAGCATTTT.

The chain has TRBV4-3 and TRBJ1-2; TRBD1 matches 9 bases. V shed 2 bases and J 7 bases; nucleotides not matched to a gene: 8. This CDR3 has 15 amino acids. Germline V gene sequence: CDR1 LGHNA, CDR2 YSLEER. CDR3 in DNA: TGCGCCAGCAGCCAACTACCGGGACAGGGATTTGGCTACACCTTC. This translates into CASSQLPGQGFGYTF.

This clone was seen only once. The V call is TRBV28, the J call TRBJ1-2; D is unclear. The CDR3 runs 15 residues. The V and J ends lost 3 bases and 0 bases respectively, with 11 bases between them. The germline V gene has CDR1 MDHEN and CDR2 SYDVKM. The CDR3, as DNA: TGTGCCAGCAGTTTTGTTCGGGGAGCTAACTATGGCTACACCTTC. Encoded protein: CASSFVRGANYGYTF.

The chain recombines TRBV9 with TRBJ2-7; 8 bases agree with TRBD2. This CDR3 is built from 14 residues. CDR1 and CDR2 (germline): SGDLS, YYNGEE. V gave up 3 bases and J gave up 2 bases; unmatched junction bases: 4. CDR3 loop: CASSAGGAAYEQYF. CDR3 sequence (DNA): TGTGCCAGCAGCGCGGGGGGGGCAGCCTACGAGCAGTACTTC.

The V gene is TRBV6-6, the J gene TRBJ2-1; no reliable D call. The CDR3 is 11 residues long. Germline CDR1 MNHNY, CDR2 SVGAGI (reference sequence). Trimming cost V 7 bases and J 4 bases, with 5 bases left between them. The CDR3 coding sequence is TGTGCCAGCACCCTATACAATGAGCAGTTCTTC. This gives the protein CASTLYNEQFF.

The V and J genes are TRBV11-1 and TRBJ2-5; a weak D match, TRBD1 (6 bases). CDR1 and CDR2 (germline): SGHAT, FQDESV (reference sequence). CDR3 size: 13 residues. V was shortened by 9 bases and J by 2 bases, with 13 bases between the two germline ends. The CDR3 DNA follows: TGTGCCAGTGGACAGAACCGACAAGAGACCCAGTACTTC. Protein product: CASGQNRQETQYF.

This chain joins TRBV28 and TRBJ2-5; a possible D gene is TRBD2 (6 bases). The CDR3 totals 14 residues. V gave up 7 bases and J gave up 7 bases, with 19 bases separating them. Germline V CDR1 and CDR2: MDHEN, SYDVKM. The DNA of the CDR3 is TGTGCCAGCAAGGTTACCGGGTGGCGGGGGACCCAGTACTTC. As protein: CASKVTGWRGTQYF.

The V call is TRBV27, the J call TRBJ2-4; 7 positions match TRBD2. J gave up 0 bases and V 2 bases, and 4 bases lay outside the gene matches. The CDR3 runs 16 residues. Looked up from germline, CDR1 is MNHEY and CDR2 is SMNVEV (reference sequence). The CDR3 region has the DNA TGTGCCAGCAGTTTAAGGCGGGAGACAGCCAAAAACATTCAGTACTTC. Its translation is CASSLRRETAKNIQYF.

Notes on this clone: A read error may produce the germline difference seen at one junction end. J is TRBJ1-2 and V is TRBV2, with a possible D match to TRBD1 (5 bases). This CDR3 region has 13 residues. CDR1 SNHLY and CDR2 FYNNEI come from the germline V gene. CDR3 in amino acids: CASSLTGNYGYTF. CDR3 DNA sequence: TGTGCCAGCAGCTTAACAGGCAACTATGGTTACACCTTC.

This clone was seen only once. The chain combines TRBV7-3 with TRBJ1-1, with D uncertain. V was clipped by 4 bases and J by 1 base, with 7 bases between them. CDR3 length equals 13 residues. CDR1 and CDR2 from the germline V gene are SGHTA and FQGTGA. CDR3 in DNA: TGTGCCAGCAGCTCCGACACGAACACTGAAGCTTTCTTT. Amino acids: CASSSDTNTEAFF.

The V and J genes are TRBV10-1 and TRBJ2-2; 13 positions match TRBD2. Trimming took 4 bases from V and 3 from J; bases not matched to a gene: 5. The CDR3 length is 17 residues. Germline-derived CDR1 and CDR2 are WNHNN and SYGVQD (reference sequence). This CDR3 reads CASSATSGGGDTGELFF. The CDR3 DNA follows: TGCGCCAGCAGTGCTACTAGCGGGGGGGGCGACACCGGGGAGCTGTTTTTT.

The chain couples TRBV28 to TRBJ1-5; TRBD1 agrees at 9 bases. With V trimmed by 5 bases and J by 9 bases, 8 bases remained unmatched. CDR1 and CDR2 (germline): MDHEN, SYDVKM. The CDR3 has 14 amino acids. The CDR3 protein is CASSPRQGGWPQHF. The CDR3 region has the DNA TGTGCCAGCAGTCCACGACAGGGGGGGTGGCCCCAGCATTTT.

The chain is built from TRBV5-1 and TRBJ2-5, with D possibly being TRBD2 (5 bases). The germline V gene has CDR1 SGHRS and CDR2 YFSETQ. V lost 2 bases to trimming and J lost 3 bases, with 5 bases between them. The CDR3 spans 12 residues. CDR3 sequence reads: CASSFGEETQYF. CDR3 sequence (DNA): TGCGCCAGCAGCTTCGGGGAAGAGACCCAGTACTTC.

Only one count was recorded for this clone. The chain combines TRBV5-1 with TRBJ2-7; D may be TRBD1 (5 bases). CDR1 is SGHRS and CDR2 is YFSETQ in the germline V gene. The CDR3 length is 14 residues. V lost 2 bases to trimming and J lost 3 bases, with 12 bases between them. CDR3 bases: TGCGCCAGCAGCTTAGCAGGGCAGGTCTACGAGCAGTACTTC. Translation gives CASSLAGQVYEQYF.

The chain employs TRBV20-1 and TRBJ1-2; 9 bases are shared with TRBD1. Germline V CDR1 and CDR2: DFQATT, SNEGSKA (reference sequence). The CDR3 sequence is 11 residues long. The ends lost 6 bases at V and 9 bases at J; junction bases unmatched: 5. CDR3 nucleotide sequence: TGCAGTGCCCCGGGACAGGGAAGCTACACCTTC. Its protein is CSAPGQGSYTF.

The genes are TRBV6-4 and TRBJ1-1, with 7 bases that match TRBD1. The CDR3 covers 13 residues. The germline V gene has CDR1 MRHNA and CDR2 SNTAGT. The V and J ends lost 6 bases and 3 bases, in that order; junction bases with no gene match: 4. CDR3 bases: TGTGCCAGCAGAGTTGACAGGGACACTGAAGCTTTCTTT. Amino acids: CASRVDRDTEAFF.

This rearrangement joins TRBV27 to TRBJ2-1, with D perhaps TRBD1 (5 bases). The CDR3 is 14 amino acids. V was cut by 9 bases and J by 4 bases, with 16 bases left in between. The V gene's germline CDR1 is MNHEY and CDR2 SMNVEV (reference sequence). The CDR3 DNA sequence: TGTGCCAGTAGGACAAGCGTCCTATACAATGAGCAGTTCTTC. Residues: CASRTSVLYNEQFF.

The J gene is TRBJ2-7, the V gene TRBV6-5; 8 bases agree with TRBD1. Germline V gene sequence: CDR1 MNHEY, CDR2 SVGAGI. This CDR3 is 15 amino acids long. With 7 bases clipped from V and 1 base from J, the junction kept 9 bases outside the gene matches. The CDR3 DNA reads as TGTGCCAGCACCCTCGGACAGGGCTATTCCTACGAGCAGTACTTC. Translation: CASTLGQGYSYEQYF.

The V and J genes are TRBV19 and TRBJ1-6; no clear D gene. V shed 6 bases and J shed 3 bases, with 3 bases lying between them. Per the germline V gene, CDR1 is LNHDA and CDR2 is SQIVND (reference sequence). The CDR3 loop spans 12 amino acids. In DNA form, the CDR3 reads TGTGCCAGTAGGGACTATAATTCACCCCTCCACTTT. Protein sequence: CASRDYNSPLHF.

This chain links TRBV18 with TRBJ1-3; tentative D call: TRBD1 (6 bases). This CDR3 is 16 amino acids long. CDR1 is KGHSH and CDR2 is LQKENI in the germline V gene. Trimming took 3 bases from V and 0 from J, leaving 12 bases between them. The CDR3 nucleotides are TGTGCCAGCTCACCCCGGGGGGCGAACTCTGGAAACACCATATATTTT. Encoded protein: CASSPRGANSGNTIYF.

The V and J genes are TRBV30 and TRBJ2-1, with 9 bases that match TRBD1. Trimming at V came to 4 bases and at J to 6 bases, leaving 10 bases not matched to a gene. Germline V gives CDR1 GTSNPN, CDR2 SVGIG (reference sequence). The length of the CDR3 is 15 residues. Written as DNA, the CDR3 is TGTGCCTGGACCCACGATGGGACAGGGCGCAATGAGCAGTTCTTC. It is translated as CAWTHDGTGRNEQFF.

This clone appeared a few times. This CDR3 is CSVAGGTYNEQFF. Here the CDR3 DNA reads TGCAGCGTTGCTGGGGGAACTTACAATGAGCAGTTCTTC. The chain has TRBV29-1 and TRBJ2-1; D possibly uses TRBD1 or TRBD2 (5 bases each). The V end lost 4 bases, the J end lost 4 bases, and 11 bases lay between the germline ends. The CDR3 is 13 residues long. The V gene's germline CDR1 is SQVTM and CDR2 ANQGSEA.